This TCR beta chain was recovered during a study of T cells in Graves' hyperthyroidism and ophthalmopathy (dated by TCRdb to the late 2010s). In terms of the full investigation: Peripheral blood was collected at initial diagnosis, before any treatment. Prospective prediction of ophthalmopathy was tested in an independent validation cohort consisting of about 19 hyperthyroidism patients and about 17 patients who later progressed to ophthalmopathy. According to the paper, TCR Vbeta CDR3 sequencing was carried out on roughly 130 peripheral blood samples, which came from some 41 ophthalmopathy, approximately 78 hyperthyroidism and roughly 17 progressor patients. The roughly 100 discovery patients were randomly divided into training and test sets at a 7:3 ratio. Thyroid tissue and blood T-cell repertoires from about six Graves' hyperthyroidism patients were also compared in the study. A discovery cohort of about a hundred patients, about 40 with Graves' ophthalmopathy and 57 with stable Graves' hyperthyroidism, was used to find distinguishing TCR V-J signatures. Following sampling, methimazole starting at 30 mg daily was given to hyperthyroidism patients, and high-dose intravenous methylprednisolone was given to ophthalmopathy patients.

What the authors observed across the whole study: A model built on a 13 V-J signature distinguished ophthalmopathy from stable hyperthyroidism, reaching 87.88% sensitivity and around 81% specificity in cross-validation and 80%/75% in testing. In validation, the model predicted progression to ophthalmopathy a median of approximately 6.6 months before onset, with 70% to 71% sensitivity and just under 75% specificity. Sample size was not statistically predetermined, and blinding of investigators to group allocation was not performed. Blood samples also contained most of the expanded thyroid clonotypes (frequency above 0.001), which suggests that blood repertoires may reflect thyroid immune responses.

In the germline V gene (reference sequence), CDR1 corresponds to DFQATT and CDR2 to SNEGSKA. From its cysteine to its phenylalanine, the CDR3 spans 15 amino acids. Of the read, only the CDR3 DNA is kept; its 45 bases are in frame from base 1. The V end loses 0 bases and the J end loses 2 bases, and a stretch of 12 bases separates them. Amplification of TCR beta CDR3 regions was carried out from RNA transcripts. A first-round RT-PCR of the TCR CDR3 used the HTBI primer set with the Qiagen OneStep RT-PCR kit. A second multiplex PCR round built the libraries, followed by size selection and purification. Paired-end sequencing of the libraries was performed with 100 bp reads on an Illumina HiSeq2000. Concerning the study's data processing: SOAPnuke was used to process the raw data, removing reads that contained adapters or uncalled bases, had a mean Phred below 15, or lacked an exact match to the constant primer or identifier. High-quality paired reads were merged with COPE v1.2.5, and unique nucleotide sequences were defined as clonotypes. MiTCR v1.1 was used to align clonotypes to the IMGT TRBV, TRBD and TRBJ reference segments. Only V-J combinations with frequency above 0.0001, covering about 99% of repertoires, were analysed. A TCS score was defined as the ratio of F50 (clonal expansion) to E x V (chaos), with BLOSUM62-based TCRdist applied between CDR3 peptides within each V-J. Welch's t-statistics and random forest reduced around 550 V-J features to about 12, which were used in a naive Bayes classifier (R e1071). TCRdb reprocessing: public reads trimmed at Q25 with fastp, clones called with MiXCR, in-frame beta chains kept. Rows with one shared CDR3 protein collapse into an entry with the most common genes and DNA. The V and J calls and clone size come from TCRdb's table, not from the authors' own analysis. The sample data list hundreds of thousands of distinct CDR3 sequences, and approximately 14% of these were observed just once. Roughly a tenth of the sample goes to the ten largest clones.

Stable Graves' hyperthyroidism was defined as the absence of progression to ophthalmopathy over 18 months of follow-up. The hyperthyroidism patients were between 18 and 65 years old and newly diagnosed, with a disease duration of less than 2 months. Patients with uncontrolled infections, other autoimmune diseases, pregnancy or lactation were excluded. Diagnoses were based on clinical symptoms, serum thyroxine and TRAb, thyroid ultrasound and orbital computed tomography. PBMCs were isolated from 10 ml of fresh peripheral blood by Ficoll-Paque density gradient centrifugation. Trizol reagent was used to extract total RNA, and RNA quality was then checked on an Agilent 2100 Bioanalyzer. This clonotype was observed many times. Its antigen is still unknown. The record has no base qualities; no much larger clone is one base away.

Sample: blood. The source is a young woman with Graves' hyperthyroidism. The receptor chain draws on TRBV20-1 and TRBJ2-3; the D gene assignment is ambiguous. CDR3 reads: CSARDHGSYTDTQYF. The nucleotides read TGCAGTGCTAGAGATCACGGGTCCTACACAGATACGCAGTATTTT.